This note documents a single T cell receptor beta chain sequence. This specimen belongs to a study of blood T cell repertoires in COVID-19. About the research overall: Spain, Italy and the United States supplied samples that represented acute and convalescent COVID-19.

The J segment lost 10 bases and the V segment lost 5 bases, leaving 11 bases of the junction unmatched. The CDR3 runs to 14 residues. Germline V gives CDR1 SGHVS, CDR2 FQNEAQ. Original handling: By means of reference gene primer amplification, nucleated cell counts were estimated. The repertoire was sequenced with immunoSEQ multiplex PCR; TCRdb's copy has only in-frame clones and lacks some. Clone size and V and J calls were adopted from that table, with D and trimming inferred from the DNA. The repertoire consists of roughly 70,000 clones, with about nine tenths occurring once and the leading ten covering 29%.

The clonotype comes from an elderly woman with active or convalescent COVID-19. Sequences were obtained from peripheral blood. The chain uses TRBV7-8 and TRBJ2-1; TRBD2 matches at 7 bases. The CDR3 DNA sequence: TGTGCCAGCAGCCGGACTAGTAACCCGGACGAGCAGTTCTTC. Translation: CASSRTSNPDEQFF.